This passage covers 14 T cell receptor beta chains from one sample sequenced in a study of shared clonotypes between healthy human individuals. The assay was immunoSEQ multiplex PCR, and TCRdb's table has in-frame clones only and misses some. The sample has 2 million to 2.5 million clones; 90% to 95% are singletons. Sequencing was carried out using naive CD4+ T cells from PBMCs. The sample's subset: CD45RA+ positively selected. All receptors derive from a man aged 18 to 30 in good health. Some clones in this sample may be carry-over from other donors' samples.

V and J are TRBV6-5 and TRBJ1-1, with 7 bases matching TRBD1. V trimming: 6 bases; J trimming: 7 bases; junction bases outside the gene matches: 2. Germline CDR1 MNHEY, CDR2 SVGAGI. This CDR3 comprises 11 residues. The CDR3 nucleotides are TGTGCCAGCAGAGCAGGGGGTGAAGCTTTCTTT. Residues: CASRAGGEAFF.

Concerning this clone: This sample also contains other DNA sequences that code for the same CDR3. The chain employs TRBV28 and TRBJ1-5, with D uncertain. The CDR3 covers 12 residues. V lost 4 bases and J 7 bases, leaving 8 bases between the germline ends. Germline CDR1 is MDHEN and CDR2 is SYDVKM. CDR3 in DNA: TGTGCCAGCAGTTCCGGCAGCCAGCCCCAGCATTTT. Encoded protein: CASSSGSQPQHF.

With regard to this clone: Additional DNA sequences in this sample encode the identical CDR3. The rearrangement links TRBV14 to TRBJ2-7; D is unclear. Germline V gene lookup returns CDR1 SGHDN and CDR2 FVKESK. V lost 1 base, J lost 3 bases, and 7 bases lay in between. The CDR3 contains 13 residues. The CDR3 loop is CASSQGRNYEQYF. CDR3 nucleotides: TGTGCCAGCAGCCAAGGCAGGAACTACGAGCAGTACTTC.

This clone was seen just once. This rearrangement joins TRBV28 to TRBJ2-2, with D possibly matching TRBD1 (7 bases). V shed 8 bases and J shed 5 bases, with 15 bases lying between them. There are 14 residues in the CDR3. The germline CDR1 and CDR2 sequences are MDHEN and SYDVKM. This CDR3 reads CASVVQGGTGELFF. In DNA form, the CDR3 reads TGTGCCAGCGTGGTCCAGGGGGGAACCGGGGAGCTGTTTTTT.

The chain recombines TRBV4-1 with TRBJ1-2; D gene unclear. Looked up from germline, CDR1 is MGHRA and CDR2 is YSYEKL. V dropped 4 bases and J dropped 1 base, with 13 bases sitting between them. CDR3 length: 15 residues. The CDR3 DNA follows: TGCGCCAGCAGCCTACAATCCCGGGTTAACTATGGCTACACCTTC. Translation gives CASSLQSRVNYGYTF.

The chain is built from TRBV29-1 and TRBJ1-4; TRBD1 is a possible D gene (6 bases). Germline CDR1 and CDR2: SQVTM and ANQGSEA. CDR3 length: 15 amino acids. The germline V and J ends were trimmed by 7 bases and 17 bases, with 32 bases remaining between them. CDR3 region: CSAEGDELPTRTVFF. CDR3 nucleotides: TGCAGCGCCGAGGGGGATGAACTTCCTACAAGGACAGTTTTTTTT.

The J gene is TRBJ2-1, the V gene TRBV2; a weak D match, TRBD1 (6 bases). The CDR3 runs 15 residues. Germline V gene data show CDR1 as SNHLY and CDR2 as FYNNEI. Trimming removed 3 bases at V and 6 bases at J, with 15 bases between. The CDR3 here is CASSDWAGAGNEQFF. For the CDR3, the DNA is TGTGCCAGCAGTGATTGGGCAGGGGCGGGCAATGAGCAGTTCTTC.

The rearrangement links TRBV4-1 to TRBJ2-5; perhaps D is TRBD1 or TRBD2 (5 bases each). CDR1 MGHRA and CDR2 YSYEKL come from the germline V gene. The CDR3 contains 13 residues. With 10 bases removed from V and 5 bases from J, the gap between germline ends came to 17 bases. CDR3: CATGDPRGETQYF. In DNA, the CDR3 is TGCGCCACCGGGGACCCCCGAGGGGAGACCCAGTACTTC.

The chain employs TRBV28 and TRBJ1-3, with 10 nucleotides matching TRBD1. CDR1 MDHEN and CDR2 SYDVKM come from the germline V gene. There are 15 residues in the CDR3. With V trimmed by 6 bases and J by 9 bases, 11 bases remained unmatched. Written as DNA, the CDR3 is TGTGCCAGCAGCTCGACCGGGACAGGGGAGAGCACCATATATTTT. It specifies CASSSTGTGESTIYF.

This chain connects TRBV7-8 to TRBJ2-7, with D perhaps assigned TRBD1 or TRBD2 (6 bases each). The V end lost 8 bases, the J end lost 6 bases, and 23 bases lay between the germline ends. This CDR3 comprises 15 residues. The germline gives CDR1 SGHVS, CDR2 FQNEAQ. The CDR3 nucleotides are TGTGCCAGCGCCGGAGGGGGATTTTGGGGCGCCGAGCAGTACTTC. Encoded protein: CASAGGGFWGAEQYF.

This sequence joins TRBV4-3 and TRBJ2-3; 8 bases line up with TRBD2. V lost 3 bases to trimming and J lost 1 base; unmatched junction nucleotides: 6. The CDR3 length is 16 residues. Per germline, CDR1 LGHNA and CDR2 YSLEER. This CDR3 is CASSQGSGRGTDTQYF. The CDR3 nucleotides read TGCGCCAGCAGCCAGGGCAGCGGGAGAGGCACAGATACGCAGTATTTT.

V is TRBV5-4 and J is TRBJ2-1; no definite D call. Germline V gives CDR1 SGHNT, CDR2 YYREEE (reference sequence). CDR3 size: 16 residues. The germline V and J ends were trimmed by 4 bases and 2 bases, with 16 bases remaining between them. CDR3 nucleotides: TGTGCCAGCAGCCAGCCGTCTAGGCCTACCTACAATGAGCAGTTCTTC. Translating gives CASSQPSRPTYNEQFF.

CDR3 sequence reads: CASSQDFGYGANVLTF. The CDR3 DNA reads TGCGCCAGCAGCCAAGATTTTGGATATGGGGCCAACGTCCTGACTTTC. This rearrangement joins TRBV4-1 to TRBJ2-6; D uncertain. This CDR3 is built from 16 residues. Trimming shortened V by 0 bases and J by 3 bases, and 9 bases separated the two germline ends. CDR1 MGHRA and CDR2 YSYEKL come from the germline V gene.

V is TRBV2 and J is TRBJ2-5; the D gene is possibly TRBD1 (6 bases). This CDR3 spans 13 amino acids. Germline V lookup: CDR1 SNHLY, CDR2 FYNNEI. The V and J ends lost 7 bases and 2 bases respectively, with 11 bases between them. The CDR3 loop is CASTWTEQETQYF. In nucleotides, the CDR3 is TGTGCCAGCACCTGGACAGAACAAGAGACCCAGTACTTC.